This is a list of T cell receptor beta chains from one sample in a study of CD8+ T cells in alopecia areata. Measured with immunoSEQ multiplex PCR; TCRdb has only the in-frame clones, and not every one. The table includes some 150,000 clones, more than 45% detected once. The sample here was CD8+ T cells sorted from blood, taken at week 0. The receptors come from a human donor with alopecia areata. The CDR3 runs from the conserved cysteine through the conserved F or W. Fields, in order: J gene, D gene, clone size, V gene, CDR3 DNA, CDR3 protein. A D gene is named only where the DNA matches it firmly. The size of a clone is reported for some rows only, either as once, few or many, or as a class for expanded clones.

TRBJ1-1	-	-	TRBV30	TGTGCCTGTGGCACTGAAGCTTTCTTT	CACGTEAFF
TRBJ2-3	-	-	TRBV7-9	TGTGCCAGCAGCTTAATACAGGTCCGCACAGATACGCAGTATTTT	CASSLIQVRTDTQYF
TRBJ1-1	-	-	TRBV6-5	TGTGCCAGCAGGGGGAGGTCTGAAGCTTTCTTT	CASRGRSEAFF
TRBJ1-2	-	-	TRBV25-1	TGTGCCAGCAGTGGGGGTATTAACTATGGCTACACCTTC	CASSGGINYGYTF
TRBJ2-5	TRBD2	-	TRBV30	TGTGCCTGGAGCCTGACTAGCGGGGAGGCCCAGTACTTC	CAWSLTSGEAQYF
TRBJ1-2	-	-	TRBV30	TGTGCCTGGAGTCAAGGGGGAGGATTAGCTAACTATGGCTACACCTTC	CAWSQGGGLANYGYTF
TRBJ2-3	TRBD2	-	TRBV5-1	TGCGCCAGCAGCCCCCGGACTAGTATGGCAGATACGCAGTATTTT	CASSPRTSMADTQYF
TRBJ2-5	-	-	TRBV10-3	TGTGCCATCAGTGAGCCTACATGGAACCAAGAGACCCAGTACTTC	CAISEPTWNQETQYF
TRBJ2-2	TRBD2	-	TRBV29-1	TGCAGCGTCGCCGACTCGCGGGCGGGGGGCCTCACCGGGGAGCTGTTTTTT	CSVADSRAGGLTGELFF
TRBJ2-7	-	-	TRBV7-9	TGTGCCACCCATGGCCTCTCCTACGAGCAGTACTTC	CATHGLSYEQYF
TRBJ2-6	-	-	TRBV29-1	TGCAGCGTTAAGGGAGAGGAAGGGGCCAACGTCCTGACTTTC	CSVKGEEGANVLTF
TRBJ2-1	TRBD1	-	TRBV6-5	TGTGCCAGCAGTTACTCGGGACAGGGGCAGTTCTTC	CASSYSGQGQFF
TRBJ2-1	-	few	TRBV29-1	TGCAGCGTAAGGACCAGAAGCAATGAGCAGTTCTTC	CSVRTRSNEQFF
TRBJ2-1	-	-	TRBV7-9	TGTGCCAGCAGTGGAGGGTCCAATGAGCAGTTCTTC	CASSGGSNEQFF
TRBJ1-1	-	-	TRBV11-1	TGTGCCAGCAGCTTAGCCGACTTTCGGGGGGATGGCACTGAAGCTTTCTTT	CASSLADFRGDGTEAFF
TRBJ1-2	-	-	TRBV6-5	TGTGCCAGCAGTGAAGACAAAAACTATGGCTACACCTTC	CASSEDKNYGYTF
TRBJ1-5	-	few	TRBV5-5	TGTGCCAGCAGCCTTGCTAGCAATCAGCCCCAGCATTTT	CASSLASNQPQHF
TRBJ1-1	TRBD1	-	TRBV6-5	TGTGCCAGCAGCACCGGACAGGGTAGTACTGAAGCTTTCTTT	CASSTGQGSTEAFF
TRBJ2-1	-	-	TRBV30	TGTGCCTGGGGGGGAGGTGAGCAGTTCTTC	CAWGGGEQFF
TRBJ2-7	-	-	TRBV7-9	TGTGCCAGCAGCTCGAGCTCCTACGAGCAGTACTTC	CASSSSSYEQYF
TRBJ1-1	-	few	TRBV4-3	TGCGCCAGCAGCCAAGATAAATGGGGGGCGAGTGAAGCTTTCTTT	CASSQDKWGASEAFF
TRBJ2-3	-	-	TRBV9	TGTGCCAGCAGCGCCTCGGGCTCCGTCACAGATACGCAGTATTTT	CASSASGSVTDTQYF
TRBJ2-7	TRBD1	-	TRBV29-1	TGCAGCGTTGAACCGGGACAGGGTCGATACGAGCAGTACTTC	CSVEPGQGRYEQYF
TRBJ2-4	TRBD1	-	TRBV7-8	TGTGCCAGCAGCTCAAGGACAGGACAAAACATTCAGTACTTC	CASSSRTGQNIQYF
TRBJ1-1	-	-	TRBV4-3	TGCGCCAGCAGCCAATCCCGGGTGGGGAACACTGAAGCTTTCTTT	CASSQSRVGNTEAFF
TRBJ2-3	TRBD2	-	TRBV5-1	TGCGCCAGCAGCGCAGCGGGGGGGCCGGATACGCAGTATTTT	CASSAAGGPDTQYF
TRBJ2-2	-	few	TRBV6-4	TGTGCCAGCAGTCGCGACAGAAGCACCGGGGAGCTGTTTTTT	CASSRDRSTGELFF
TRBJ1-2	-	-	TRBV4-3	TGCGCCAGCAGCCAAGAACTTGGGGGCGGAGGCTATGGCTACACCTTC	CASSQELGGGGYGYTF
TRBJ2-7	-	-	TRBV15	TGTGCCACCAGAGGAAACAGCTACGAGCAGTACTTC	CATRGNSYEQYF
TRBJ1-1	-	-	TRBV29-1	TGCAGCGTCCCTTCGGGGGCCCTTAAAACTGAAGCTTTCTTT	CSVPSGALKTEAFF
TRBJ1-2	-	-	TRBV29-1	TGCAGCGTTGAAGAGGGGGAAGGCTACACCTTC	CSVEEGEGYTF
TRBJ2-1	-	-	TRBV27	TGTGCCAGCAGTCAAGGGGGGCACAATGAGCAGTTCTTC	CASSQGGHNEQFF
TRBJ1-1	TRBD1	few	TRBV29-1	TGCAGCGTTGTGGGGACAGGGGTAGGGACTGAAGCTTTCTTT	CSVVGTGVGTEAFF
TRBJ2-1	-	few	TRBV28	TGTGCCAGCAGCCAACACTTGCAGGCGGAGCAGTTCTTC	CASSQHLQAEQFF
TRBJ1-6	-	few	TRBV27	TGTGCCAGCAGCGACAAGCGCTCCTATAATTCACCCCTCCACTTT	CASSDKRSYNSPLHF
TRBJ1-4	-	-	TRBV2	TGTGCCATACAGGGCGGGGGAACTAATGAAAAACTGTTTTTT	CAIQGGGTNEKLFF
TRBJ2-1	-	-	TRBV5-6	TGTGCCAGCAGCCATTTAGTTGGTGAGCAGTTCTTC	CASSHLVGEQFF
TRBJ2-7	-	few	TRBV7-8	TGTGCCAGCAGCACAGAGGGCTACGAGCAGTACTTC	CASSTEGYEQYF
TRBJ2-7	TRBD1	-	TRBV29-1	TGCAGCGCCAGGGGGTCAGGAAAGAGCTCCTACGAGCAGTACTTC	CSARGSGKSSYEQYF
TRBJ1-1	-	-	TRBV29-1	TGCAGCGTTCTGCCGAACACTGAAGCTTTCTTT	CSVLPNTEAFF
TRBJ2-1	TRBD2	-	TRBV29-1	TGCAGCGTTGAAGCCCTGACTAGCGGGGGGGCTAGTGAGTACTTTGAGCAGTTCTTC	CSVEALTSGGASEYFEQFF
TRBJ2-7	TRBD1	once	TRBV7-9	TGTGCCAGCAGCTCTACAGGGGGCAACTACGAGCAGTACTTC	CASSSTGGNYEQYF
TRBJ2-7	TRBD1	-	TRBV7-9	TGTGCCAGCAGCTTCCGGGACAGAAACGAGCAGTACTTC	CASSFRDRNEQYF
TRBJ1-5	-	-	TRBV5-1	TGCGCCAGCAACCTCACTCAACTACTCTGGTCCGTTGGACCCAACAGACGCCAGCCCCAGCATTTT	CASNLTQLLWSVGPNRRQPQHF
TRBJ2-5	-	few	TRBV5-1	TGCGCCAGCAGCTTGGTAGAGACCCAGTACTTC	CASSLVETQYF
TRBJ2-1	TRBD2	few	TRBV7-6	TGTGCCAGCAGCCCGAAGGGACTAGCGGGTGTGATCAATGAGCAGTTCTTC	CASSPKGLAGVINEQFF
TRBJ2-7	TRBD1	-	TRBV2	TGTGCCAGCAGTGTGTTCCGGGACAGGACATCCTACGAGCAGTACTTC	CASSVFRDRTSYEQYF
TRBJ1-2	-	few	TRBV4-3	TGCGCCAGCAGCCAAGGGGAGGGGAGCTATGGCTACACCTTC	CASSQGEGSYGYTF
TRBJ2-1	TRBD2	-	TRBV29-1	TGCAGCGTTGACCCGACGGGCGGGGGAGACAATGAGCAGTTCTTC	CSVDPTGGGDNEQFF
TRBJ1-1	-	-	TRBV29-1	TGCAGCGTCGACAAGAGGACTGAAGCTTTCTTT	CSVDKRTEAFF
TRBJ2-4	-	-	TRBV27	TGTGCCAGCAGGATGACGCGGTGGGGTTCCAAAAACATTCAGTACTTC	CASRMTRWGSKNIQYF
TRBJ2-7	-	-	TRBV10-3	TGTGCCATCACCGACGACTACCTCTCCTACGAGCAGTACTTC	CAITDDYLSYEQYF
TRBJ1-5	-	few	TRBV4-2	TGTGCCAGCAGCTTGGAAGGAGGTCAGGGTGCAAGACAGCCCCAGCATTTT	CASSLEGGQGARQPQHF
TRBJ2-1	-	-	TRBV6-1	TGTGCCAGCAGTGAGGGAACAGGGGACGGGAGCTCCTACAATGAGCAGTTCTTC	CASSEGTGDGSSYNEQFF
TRBJ2-3	-	-	TRBV23-1	TGCGCCAGCAGTCAAAGGGGAGAGAGCACAGATACGCAGTATTTT	CASSQRGESTDTQYF
TRBJ1-2	-	-	TRBV29-1	TGCAGCGTTTCCGGGACACCTCCTAACTATGGCTACACCTTC	CSVSGTPPNYGYTF
TRBJ2-1	-	-	TRBV16	TGTGCCAGCAGCGAGGGGGACATCAATGAGCAGTTCTTC	CASSEGDINEQFF